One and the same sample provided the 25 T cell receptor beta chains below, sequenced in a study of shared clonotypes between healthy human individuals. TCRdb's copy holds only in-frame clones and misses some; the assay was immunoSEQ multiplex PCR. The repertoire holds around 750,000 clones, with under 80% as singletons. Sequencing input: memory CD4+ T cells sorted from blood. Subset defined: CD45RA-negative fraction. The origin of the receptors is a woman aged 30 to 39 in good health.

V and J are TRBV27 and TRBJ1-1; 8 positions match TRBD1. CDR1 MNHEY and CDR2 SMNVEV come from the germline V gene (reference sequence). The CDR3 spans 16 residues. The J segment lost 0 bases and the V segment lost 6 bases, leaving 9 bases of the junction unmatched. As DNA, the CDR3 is TGTGCCAGCAGACCCGACAGGGGCTACATGAACACTGAAGCTTTCTTT. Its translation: CASRPDRGYMNTEAFF.

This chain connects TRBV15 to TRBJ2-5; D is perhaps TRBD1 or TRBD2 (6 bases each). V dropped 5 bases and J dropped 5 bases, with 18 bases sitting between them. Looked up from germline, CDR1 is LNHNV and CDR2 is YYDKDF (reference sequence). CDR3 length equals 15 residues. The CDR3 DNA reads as TGTGCCACCAGCTCTCAACCGGGGGCGCGGGAGACCCAGTACTTC. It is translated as CATSSQPGARETQYF.

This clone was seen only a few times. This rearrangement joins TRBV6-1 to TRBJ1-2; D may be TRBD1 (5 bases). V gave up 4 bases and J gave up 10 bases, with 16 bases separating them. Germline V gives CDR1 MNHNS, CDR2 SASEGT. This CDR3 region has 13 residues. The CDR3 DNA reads TGTGCCAGCAGTGCGACCGGGGCACACCTCTACACCTTC. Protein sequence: CASSATGAHLYTF.

CDR3 bases: TGTGCCAGCAGCCAGGGGAGGCCCCAGCATTTT. As protein: CASSQGRPQHF. This chain links TRBV28 with TRBJ1-5; D is possibly TRBD1 (6 bases). Germline V lookup: CDR1 MDHEN, CDR2 SYDVKM. Trimming took 6 bases from V and 9 from J, leaving 9 bases between them. The CDR3 contains 11 residues.

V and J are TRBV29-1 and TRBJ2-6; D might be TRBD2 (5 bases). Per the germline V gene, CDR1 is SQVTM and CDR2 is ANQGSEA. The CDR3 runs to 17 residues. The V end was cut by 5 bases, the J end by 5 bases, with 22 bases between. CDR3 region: CSVYRDYIQSRANVLTF. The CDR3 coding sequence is TGCAGCGTTTACCGTGACTACATACAAAGTCGGGCCAACGTCCTGACTTTC.

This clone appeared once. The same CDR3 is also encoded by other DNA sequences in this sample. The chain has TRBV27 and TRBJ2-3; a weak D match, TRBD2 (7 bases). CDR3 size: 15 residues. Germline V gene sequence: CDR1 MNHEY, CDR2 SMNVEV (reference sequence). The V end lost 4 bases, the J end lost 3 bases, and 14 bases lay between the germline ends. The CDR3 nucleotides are TGTGCCAGCAGTTCCAGGGGAGGGTGGACAGATACGCAGTATTTT. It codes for CASSSRGGWTDTQYF.

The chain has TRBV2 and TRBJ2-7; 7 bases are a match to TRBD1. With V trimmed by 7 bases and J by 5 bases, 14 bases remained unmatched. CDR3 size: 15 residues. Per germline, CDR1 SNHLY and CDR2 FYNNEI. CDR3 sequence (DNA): TGTGCCAGCAAGTTGGGTGGGACAGAAGTTCACGAGCAGTACTTC. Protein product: CASKLGGTEVHEQYF.

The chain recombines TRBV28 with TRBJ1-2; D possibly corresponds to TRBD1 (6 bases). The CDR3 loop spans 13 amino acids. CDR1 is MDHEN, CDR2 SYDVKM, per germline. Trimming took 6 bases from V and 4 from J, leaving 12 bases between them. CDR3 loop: CASSSGDGYGYTF. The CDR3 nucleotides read TGTGCCAGCAGCTCAGGGGATGGCTATGGCTACACCTTC.

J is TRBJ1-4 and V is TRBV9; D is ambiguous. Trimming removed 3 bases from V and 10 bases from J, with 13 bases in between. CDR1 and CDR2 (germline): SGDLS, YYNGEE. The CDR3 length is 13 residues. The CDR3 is CASSERNWGKLFF. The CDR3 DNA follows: TGTGCCAGCAGCGAGAGAAATTGGGGAAAACTGTTTTTT.

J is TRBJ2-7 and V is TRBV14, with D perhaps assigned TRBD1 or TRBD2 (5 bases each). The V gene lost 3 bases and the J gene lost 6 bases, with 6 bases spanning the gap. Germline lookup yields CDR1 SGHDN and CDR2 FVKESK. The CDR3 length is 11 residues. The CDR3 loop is CASSQGTEQYF. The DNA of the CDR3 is TGTGCCAGCAGCCAGGGGACCGAGCAGTACTTC.

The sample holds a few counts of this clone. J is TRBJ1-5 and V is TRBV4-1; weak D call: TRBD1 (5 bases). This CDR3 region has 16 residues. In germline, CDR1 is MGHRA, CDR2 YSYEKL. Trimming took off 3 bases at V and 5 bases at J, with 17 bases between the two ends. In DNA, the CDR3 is TGCGCCAGCAGCCACGCTAACAGCGGGGGGGATCAGCCCCAGCATTTT. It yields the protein CASSHANSGGDQPQHF.

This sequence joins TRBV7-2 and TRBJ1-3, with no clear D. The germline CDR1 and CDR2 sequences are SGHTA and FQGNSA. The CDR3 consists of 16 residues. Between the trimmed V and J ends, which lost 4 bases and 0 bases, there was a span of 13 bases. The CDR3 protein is CASSSKTPSSGNTIYF. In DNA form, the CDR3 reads TGTGCCAGCAGCTCGAAGACACCAAGCTCTGGAAACACCATATATTTT.

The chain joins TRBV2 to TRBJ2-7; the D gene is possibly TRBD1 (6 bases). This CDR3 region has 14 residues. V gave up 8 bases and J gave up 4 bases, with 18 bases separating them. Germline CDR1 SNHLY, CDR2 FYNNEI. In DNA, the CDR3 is TGTGCCAGCGGCACGACGGACAGACTATACGAGCAGTACTTC. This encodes CASGTTDRLYEQYF.

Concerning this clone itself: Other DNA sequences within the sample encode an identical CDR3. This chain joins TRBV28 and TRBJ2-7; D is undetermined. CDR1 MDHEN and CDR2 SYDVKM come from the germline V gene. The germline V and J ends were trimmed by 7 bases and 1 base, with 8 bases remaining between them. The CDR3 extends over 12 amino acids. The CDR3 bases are TGTGCCAGCAATATGGGGTCCTACGAGCAGTACTTC. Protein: CASNMGSYEQYF.

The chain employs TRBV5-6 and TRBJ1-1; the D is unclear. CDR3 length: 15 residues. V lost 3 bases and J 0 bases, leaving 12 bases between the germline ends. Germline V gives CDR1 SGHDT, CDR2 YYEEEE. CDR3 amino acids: CASSSPTGMNTEAFF. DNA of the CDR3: TGTGCCAGCAGCTCCCCGACGGGAATGAACACTGAAGCTTTCTTT.

In DNA, the CDR3 is TGTGCCACCAGCAGAGGCGGGGAATCGAACACTGAAGCTTTCTTT. This translates into CATSRGGESNTEAFF. The chain joins TRBV15 to TRBJ1-1; D ambiguous. V was cut by 1 base and J by 1 base, with 10 bases left in between. This CDR3 comprises 15 residues. The V gene's germline CDR1 is LNHNV and CDR2 YYDKDF (reference sequence).

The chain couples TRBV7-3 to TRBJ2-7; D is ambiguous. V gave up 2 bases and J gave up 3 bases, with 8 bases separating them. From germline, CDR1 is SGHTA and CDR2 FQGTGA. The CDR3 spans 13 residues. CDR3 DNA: TGTGCCAGCAGCTTAGCATTCAACTACGAGCAGTACTTC. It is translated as CASSLAFNYEQYF. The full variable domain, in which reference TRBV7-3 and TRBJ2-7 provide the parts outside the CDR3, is GAGVSQTPSNKVTEKGKYVELRCDPISGHTALYWYRQSLGQGPEFLIYFQGTGAADDSGLPNDRFFAVRPEGSVSTLKIQRTERGDSAVYLCASSLAFNYEQYFGPGTRLTVT.

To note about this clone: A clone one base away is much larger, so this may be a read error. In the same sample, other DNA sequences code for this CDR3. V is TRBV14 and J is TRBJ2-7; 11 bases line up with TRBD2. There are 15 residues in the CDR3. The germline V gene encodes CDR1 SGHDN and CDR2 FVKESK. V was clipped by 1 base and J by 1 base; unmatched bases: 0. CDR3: CASSQGLAGSYEQYF. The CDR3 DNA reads TGTGCCAGCAGCCAAGGACTAGCGGGGTCCTACGAGCAGTACTTC.

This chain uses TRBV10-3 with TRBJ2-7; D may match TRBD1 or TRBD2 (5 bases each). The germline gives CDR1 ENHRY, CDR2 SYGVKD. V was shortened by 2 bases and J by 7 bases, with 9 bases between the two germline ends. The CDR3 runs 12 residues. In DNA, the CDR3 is TGTGCCATCAGTGAGGAGGGGTATGAGCAGTACTTC. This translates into CAISEEGYEQYF.

The CDR3 here is CASSSTDYGYTF. CDR3 in DNA: TGTGCCAGCAGTTCTACGGACTATGGCTACACCTTC. V usage is TRBV6-6 and J usage is TRBJ1-2, with D hard to call. Between the trimmed V and J ends, which lost 4 bases and 3 bases, there was a span of 6 bases. Germline V gives CDR1 MNHNY, CDR2 SVGAGI (reference sequence). The CDR3 consists of 12 residues.

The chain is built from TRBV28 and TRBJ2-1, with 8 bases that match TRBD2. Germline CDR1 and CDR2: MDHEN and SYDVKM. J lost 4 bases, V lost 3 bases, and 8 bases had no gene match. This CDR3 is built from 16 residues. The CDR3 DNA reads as TGTGCCAGCAGTTTTTACGGGAGGGCGAGTTACAATGAGCAGTTCTTC. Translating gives CASSFYGRASYNEQFF.

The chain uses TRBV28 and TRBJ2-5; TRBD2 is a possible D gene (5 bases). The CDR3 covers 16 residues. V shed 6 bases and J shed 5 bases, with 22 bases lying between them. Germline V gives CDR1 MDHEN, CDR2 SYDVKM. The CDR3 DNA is TGTGCCAGCAGCCTGGACTTATTGCGGCCCGGGGAGACCCAGTACTTC. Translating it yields CASSLDLLRPGETQYF.

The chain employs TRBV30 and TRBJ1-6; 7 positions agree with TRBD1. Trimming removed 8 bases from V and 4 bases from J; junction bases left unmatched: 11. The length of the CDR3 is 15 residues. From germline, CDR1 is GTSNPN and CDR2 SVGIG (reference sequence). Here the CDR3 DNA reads TGTGCCCTACAGGGGAAGGGGCTTTATAATTCACCCCTCCACTTT. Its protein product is CALQGKGLYNSPLHF. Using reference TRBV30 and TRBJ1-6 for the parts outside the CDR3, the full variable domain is SQTIHQWPATLVQPVGSPLSLECTVEGTSNPNLYWYRQAAGRGLQLLFYSVGIGQISSEVPQNLSASRPQDRQFILSSKKLLLSDSGFYLCALQGKGLYNSPLHFGNGTRLTVT.

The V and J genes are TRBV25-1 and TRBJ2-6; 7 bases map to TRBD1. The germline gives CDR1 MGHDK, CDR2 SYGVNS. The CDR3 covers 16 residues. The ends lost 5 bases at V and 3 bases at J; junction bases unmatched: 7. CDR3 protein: CASSPTGDRGANVLTF. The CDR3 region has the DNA TGTGCCAGCAGTCCCACAGGGGACCGTGGGGCCAACGTCCTGACTTTC.

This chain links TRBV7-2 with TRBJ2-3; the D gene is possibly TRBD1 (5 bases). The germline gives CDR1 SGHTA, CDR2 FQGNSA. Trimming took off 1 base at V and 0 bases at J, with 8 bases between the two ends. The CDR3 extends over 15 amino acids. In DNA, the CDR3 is TGTGCCAGCAGCTTAGAGGGGTCTAGCACAGATACGCAGTATTTT. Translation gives CASSLEGSSTDTQYF.